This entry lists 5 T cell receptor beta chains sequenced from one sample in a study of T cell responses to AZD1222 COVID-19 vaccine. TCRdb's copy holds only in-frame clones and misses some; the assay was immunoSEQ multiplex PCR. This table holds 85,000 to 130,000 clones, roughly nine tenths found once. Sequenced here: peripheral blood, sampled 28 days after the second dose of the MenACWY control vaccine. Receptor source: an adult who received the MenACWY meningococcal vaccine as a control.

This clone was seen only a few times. The CDR3 bases are TGTGCCAGCAGTGCAGGCGAGCTGTTTTTT. Translation: CASSAGELFF. The chain recombines TRBV25-1 with TRBJ2-2; D is unclear. V was pared by 4 bases and J by 11 bases, with 5 bases between. The CDR3 is 10 amino acids. Germline CDR1 and CDR2: MGHDK and SYGVNS.

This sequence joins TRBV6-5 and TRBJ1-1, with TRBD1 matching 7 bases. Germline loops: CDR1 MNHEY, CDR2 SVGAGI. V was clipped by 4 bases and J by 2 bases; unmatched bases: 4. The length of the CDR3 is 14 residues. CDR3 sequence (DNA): TGTGCCAGCAGTTCTAACAGGGGCAACACTGAAGCTTTCTTT. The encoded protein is CASSSNRGNTEAFF.

This CDR3 reads CASSRMYGVVNTEAFF. CDR3 nucleotides: TGTGCCAGCAGCCGAATGTACGGGGTGGTGAACACTGAAGCTTTCTTT. The J gene is TRBJ1-1, the V gene TRBV3-1 (or the pseudogene TRBV3-2); D is uncertain. Germline CDR1 LGHDT, CDR2 YNNKEL (reference sequence). The CDR3 contains 16 residues. V gave up 4 bases and J gave up 0 bases, with 15 bases separating them.

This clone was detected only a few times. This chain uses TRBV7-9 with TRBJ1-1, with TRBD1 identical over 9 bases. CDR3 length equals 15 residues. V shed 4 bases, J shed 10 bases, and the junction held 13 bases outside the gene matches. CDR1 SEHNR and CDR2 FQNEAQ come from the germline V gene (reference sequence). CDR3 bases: TGTGCCAGCAGCTCCGGGACAGGGACGTACTTCGGAGCTTTCTTT. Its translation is CASSSGTGTYFGAFF.

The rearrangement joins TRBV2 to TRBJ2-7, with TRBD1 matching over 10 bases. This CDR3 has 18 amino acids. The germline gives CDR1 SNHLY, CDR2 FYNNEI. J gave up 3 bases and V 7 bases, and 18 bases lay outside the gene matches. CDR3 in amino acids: CASNPGQGFSLANYEQYF. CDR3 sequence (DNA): TGTGCCAGCAATCCGGGACAGGGGTTTTCCCTCGCCAACTACGAGCAGTACTTC.